This TCR beta chain is from a study of T cell responses to AZD1222 COVID-19 vaccine. The CDR3 sequence is 12 residues long. The V and J ends lost 7 bases and 8 bases respectively, with 9 bases between them. CDR1 is SNHLY and CDR2 is FYNNEI in the germline V gene. The assay was immunoSEQ multiplex PCR, and TCRdb's table has in-frame clones only and misses some. The profile shows more than 85,000 clones, 87% of them singletons. Source: peripheral blood, taken on day 0 of AZD1222 vaccination. The rearrangement joins TRBV2 to TRBJ1-6; D ambiguous. This receptor was taken from an adult in good health. CDR3: CASTREYSPLHF. CDR3 in DNA: TGTGCCAGCACCCGGGAATATTCACCCCTCCACTTT.